The source of this T cell receptor beta chain is a study of T cell clonotyping in hematopoietic cell transplantation (dated by TCRdb to about 2021). With regard to the full study: The study collected approximately 130 blood samples from 35 consecutive transplant recipients and their related donors. Patient recruitment ran from 2015 to early 2017, and follow-up continued until late 2020 or death. What the work shows at the level of the full study, not this receptor alone: Sample size was limited, and cells were not sorted, so CD4 and CD8 repertoire contributions could not be separated. After transplant, TCR diversity in recipients dropped, and pathologically expanded clonotypes climbed progressively between day 30 and day 180. Overlap with donor repertoires was found for only a small fraction of recipient repertoires, with over 95% found to appear de novo at the given depth. Broader posttransplant TCR repertoire diversity was predicted by donor and pretransplant recipient Inverse Simpson Index values.

The CDR3 runs 15 residues from the cysteine to the phenylalanine. The entry retains the CDR3 DNA only, 45 bases that are in frame from base 1. The germline V gene gives CDR1 as SGHTA and CDR2 as FQGTGA. Deletion took 5 bases off V and 2 bases off J, with a span of 14 bases between the germline ends. Concerning this clone itself: Its antigen is unknown. No base quality values were provided; no much bigger clone lies one nucleotide off.

Blood samples for TCR beta sequencing were given by related transplant donors. Nuclei Lysis Solution was used to extract genomic DNA from fresh or cryopreserved unfractionated peripheral blood mononuclear cells. The immunoSEQ assay, a bias-controlled multiplex PCR using V- and J-specific primers, was used to amplify TCR beta CDR3 regions from genomic DNA. A proprietary barcode and Illumina adapter sequences were added to the CDR3 amplicons in a second PCR step. An Illumina MiSeq instrument was used to sequence the CDR3 libraries. For the original study's pipeline: Export and quality control were done with immunoSEQ Analyzer 3.0, while downstream analyses used R Bioconductor and Immunarch. Only productive rearrangements within the normalized downsampled data set were used in the calculation of repertoire metrics. In the normalized cohort, a clonotype counted as pathologically expanded if the clonotype was larger than 5 templates. The Inverse Simpson Index was used to measure repertoire diversity. To capture all clonotypes, CMV-specificity analyses were performed on the non-normalized data set. TCRdb took this table from immuneACCESS and kept in-frame rearrangements with V and J called. Such tables lack part of the clones; where checked against another copy, unresolved V genes explain under half of the gap, and the rest is unexplained. V and J calls and clone size follow that table, whereas D and trimming were derived from the DNA. This sample comprises approximately 42,000 clones, around 96% of them detected only once. The ten largest clones capture 0.85% to 1% of the sample.

Source material: peripheral blood mononuclear cells. This receptor was obtained from a man under 40 in good health. Some clones in this sample may be carry-over from other donors' samples. The chain is assembled from TRBV7-3 and TRBJ2-3, with the D assignment possibly TRBD1 or TRBD2, given 5 matching bases for each. The base sequence is TGTGCCAGCAGCCGAGGGACCGCGAACACAGATACGCAGTATTTT. This is translated as CASSRGTANTDTQYF.